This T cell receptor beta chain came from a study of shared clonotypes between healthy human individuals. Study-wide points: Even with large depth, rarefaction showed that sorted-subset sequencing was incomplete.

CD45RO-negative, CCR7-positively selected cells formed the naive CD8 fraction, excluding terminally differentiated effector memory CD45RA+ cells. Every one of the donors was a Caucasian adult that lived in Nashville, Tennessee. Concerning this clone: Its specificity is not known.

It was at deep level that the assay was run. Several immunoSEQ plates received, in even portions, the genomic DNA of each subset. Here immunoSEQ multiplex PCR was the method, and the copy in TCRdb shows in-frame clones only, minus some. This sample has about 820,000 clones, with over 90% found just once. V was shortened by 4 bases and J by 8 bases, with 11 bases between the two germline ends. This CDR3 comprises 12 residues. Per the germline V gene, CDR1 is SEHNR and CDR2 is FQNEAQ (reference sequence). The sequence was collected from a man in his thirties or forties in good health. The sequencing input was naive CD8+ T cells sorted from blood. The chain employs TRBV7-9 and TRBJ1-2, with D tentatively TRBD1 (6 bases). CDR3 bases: TGTGCCAGCAGCTCGAGGACAGAGGGCTACACCTTC. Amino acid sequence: CASSSRTEGYTF. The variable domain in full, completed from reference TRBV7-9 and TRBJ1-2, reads DTGVSQNPRHKITKRGQNVTFRCDPISEHNRLYWYRQTLGQGPEFLTYFQNEAQLEKSRLLSDRFSAERPKGSFSTLEIQRTEQGDSAMYLCASSSRTEGYTFGSGTRLTVV.